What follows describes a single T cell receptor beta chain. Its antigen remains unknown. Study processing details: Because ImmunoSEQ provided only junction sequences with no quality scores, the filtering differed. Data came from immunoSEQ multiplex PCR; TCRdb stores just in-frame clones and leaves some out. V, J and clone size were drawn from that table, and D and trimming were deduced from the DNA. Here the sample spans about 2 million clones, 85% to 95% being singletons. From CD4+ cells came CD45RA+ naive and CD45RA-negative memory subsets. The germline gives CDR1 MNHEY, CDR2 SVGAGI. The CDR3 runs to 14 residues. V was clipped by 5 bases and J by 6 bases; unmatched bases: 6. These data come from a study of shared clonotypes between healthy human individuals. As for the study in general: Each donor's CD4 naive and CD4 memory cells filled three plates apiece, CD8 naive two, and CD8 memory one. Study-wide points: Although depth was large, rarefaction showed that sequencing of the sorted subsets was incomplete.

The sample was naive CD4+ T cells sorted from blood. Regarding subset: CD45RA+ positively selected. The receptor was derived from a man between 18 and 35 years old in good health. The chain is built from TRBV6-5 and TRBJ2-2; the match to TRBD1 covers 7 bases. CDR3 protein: CASSRTGPAGELFF. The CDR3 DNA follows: TGTGCCAGCAGTCGGACAGGCCCCGCCGGGGAGCTGTTTTTT.